This T cell receptor beta chain was documented in a study of identifying expanded T cells in peripheral blood. Study-wide results and caveats: Over two and four weeks, about 15 and 18 clones changed, versus 1.2 between replicates. Roughly two-week clone count variance significantly increased as total template count grew.

Healthy donors had no documented immune events, such as infections, while sampled. Profiled with immunoSEQ multiplex PCR; TCRdb holds only in-frame clones, not every one. This repertoire shows 90,000 or so clones, about 86% found once; its top ten account for 5.6%. The CDR3 consists of 12 residues. Germline V CDR1 and CDR2: SQVTM, ANQGSEA. The trim removed 4 bases at V and 4 bases at J, leaving 4 bases unmatched. With regard to this clone: Its cognate antigen is unknown.

The sample was blood. This TCR came from a person aged 18 to 69 in good health. The gene calls are TRBV29-1 and TRBJ2-7; TRBD2 matches 7 bases. The CDR3 is CSVGSGEYEQYF. The CDR3, as DNA: TGCAGCGTTGGAAGCGGGGAGTACGAGCAGTACTTC.